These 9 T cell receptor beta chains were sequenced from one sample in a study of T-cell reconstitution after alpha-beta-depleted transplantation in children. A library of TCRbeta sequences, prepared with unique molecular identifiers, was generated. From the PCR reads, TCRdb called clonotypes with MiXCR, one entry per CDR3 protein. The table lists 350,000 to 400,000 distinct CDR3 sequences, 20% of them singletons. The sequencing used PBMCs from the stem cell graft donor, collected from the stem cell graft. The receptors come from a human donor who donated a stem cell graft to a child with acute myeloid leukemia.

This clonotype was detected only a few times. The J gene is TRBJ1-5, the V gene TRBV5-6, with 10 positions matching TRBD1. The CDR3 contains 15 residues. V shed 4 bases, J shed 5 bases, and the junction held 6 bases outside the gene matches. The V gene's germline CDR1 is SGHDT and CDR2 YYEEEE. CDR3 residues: CASSVGTGEYQPQHF. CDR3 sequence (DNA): TGTGCCAGCAGCGTCGGGACAGGGGAATATCAGCCCCAGCATTTT.

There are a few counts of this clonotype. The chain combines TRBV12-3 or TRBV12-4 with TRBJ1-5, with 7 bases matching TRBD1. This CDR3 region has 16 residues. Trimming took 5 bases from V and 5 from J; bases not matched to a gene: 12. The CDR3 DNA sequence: TGTGCCAGCAGTCATAAAGACAGGGTATCGGATCAGCCCCAGCATTTT. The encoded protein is CASSHKDRVSDQPQHF.

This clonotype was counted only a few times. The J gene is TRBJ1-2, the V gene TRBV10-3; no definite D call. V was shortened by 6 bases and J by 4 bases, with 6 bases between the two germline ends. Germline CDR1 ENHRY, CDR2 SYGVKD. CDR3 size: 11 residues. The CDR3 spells CAIRRAYGYTF. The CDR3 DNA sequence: TGTGCCATCAGGAGGGCCTATGGCTACACCTTC.

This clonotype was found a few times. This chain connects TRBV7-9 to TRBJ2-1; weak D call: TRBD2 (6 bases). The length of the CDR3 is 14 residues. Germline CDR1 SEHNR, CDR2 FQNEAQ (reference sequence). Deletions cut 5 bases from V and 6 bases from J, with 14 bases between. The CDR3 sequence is CASSRTTSPNEQFF. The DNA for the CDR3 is TGTGCCAGCAGCCGGACGACTAGTCCCAATGAGCAGTTCTTC.

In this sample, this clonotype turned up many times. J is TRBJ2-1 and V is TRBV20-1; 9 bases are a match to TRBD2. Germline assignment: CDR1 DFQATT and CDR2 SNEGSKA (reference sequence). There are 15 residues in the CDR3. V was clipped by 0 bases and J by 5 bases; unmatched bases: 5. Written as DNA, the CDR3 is TGCAGTGCTAGAGAGGCGGGAGGGAAAGACAATGAGCAGTTCTTC. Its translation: CSAREAGGKDNEQFF.

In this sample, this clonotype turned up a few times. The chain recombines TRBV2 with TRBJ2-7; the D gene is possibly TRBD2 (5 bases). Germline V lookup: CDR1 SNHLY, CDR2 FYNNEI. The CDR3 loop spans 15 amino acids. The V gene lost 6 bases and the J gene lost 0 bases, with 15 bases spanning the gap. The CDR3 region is CASRNVRAGSYEQYF. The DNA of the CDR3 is TGTGCCAGCAGGAATGTGCGGGCCGGCTCCTACGAGCAGTACTTC.

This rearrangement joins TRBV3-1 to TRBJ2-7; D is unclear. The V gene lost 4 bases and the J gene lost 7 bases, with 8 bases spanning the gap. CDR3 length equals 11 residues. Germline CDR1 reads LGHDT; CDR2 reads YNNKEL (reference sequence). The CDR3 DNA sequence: TGTGCCAGCAGCCTCAGGTCGGAGCAGTACTTC. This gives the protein CASSLRSEQYF.

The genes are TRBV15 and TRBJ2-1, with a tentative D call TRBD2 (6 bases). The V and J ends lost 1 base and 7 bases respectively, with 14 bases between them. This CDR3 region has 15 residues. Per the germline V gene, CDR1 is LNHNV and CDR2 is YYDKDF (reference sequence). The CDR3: CATSRAGVLSNEQFF. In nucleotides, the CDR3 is TGTGCCACCAGCAGAGCGGGAGTCCTTAGTAATGAGCAGTTCTTC.

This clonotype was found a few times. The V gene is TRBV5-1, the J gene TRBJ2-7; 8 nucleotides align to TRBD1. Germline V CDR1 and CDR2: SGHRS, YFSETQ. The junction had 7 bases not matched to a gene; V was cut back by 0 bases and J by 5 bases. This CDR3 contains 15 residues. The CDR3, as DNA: TGCGCCAGCAGCTTGGAGGACAGGGAAGTAGACGAGCAGTACTTC. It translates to CASSLEDREVDEQYF.